The entry that follows covers one T cell receptor beta chain sequence. V gave up 9 bases and J gave up 5 bases; unmatched junction bases: 5. This CDR3 is 13 amino acids long. Per germline, CDR1 MDHEN and CDR2 SYDVKM. The sample originates from a study of Graves' ophthalmopathy and Graves' hyperthyroidism. TCR beta CDR3 regions were amplified from RNA transcripts. The library came from an HTBI-primed first-round RT-PCR and a second-round multiplex PCR. TCRdb recomputed calls from the multiplex PCR reads with MiXCR, one row per CDR3 protein. The sample carries some 150,000 distinct CDR3 sequences, 39% recorded once.

Sequencing was performed on peripheral blood. The rearrangement joins TRBV28 to TRBJ2-5; 11 positions match TRBD2. The sequence came from a man aged 25-45 years with Graves' ophthalmopathy. CDR3 sequence reads: CASVAGGPETQYF. CDR3 sequence (DNA): TGTGCCAGTGTAGCGGGAGGGCCGGAGACCCAGTACTTC. The whole variable domain, filled in from reference TRBV28 and TRBJ2-5, reads DVKVTQSSRYLVKRTGEKVFLECVQDMDHENMFWYRQDPGLGLRLIYFSYDVKMKEKGDIPEGYSVSREKKERFSLILESASTNQTSMYLCASVAGGPETQYFGPGTRLLVL.